Listed here is a single T cell receptor beta chain. What it binds is not known. Starting from about 0.55 ug of total RNA, TCR libraries were made with linear amplification. One entry per CDR3 protein results from TCRdb running MiXCR on the reads. The repertoire holds 180,000 or so distinct CDR3 sequences, nearly 75% seen once, with less than 2.5% in the top ten. Germline V gives CDR1 MNHEY, CDR2 SVGAGI. This CDR3 has 14 amino acids. Deletions cut 2 bases from V and 2 bases from J, with 9 bases between. This sample was taken from a study of healthy donors' naive CD4 and CD8 T cells. The study's findings and limits: Reportedly, most V and J gene segments showed naive CD4+ versus CD8+ bias.

The chain links TRBV6-5 to TRBJ1-2; no clear D gene. Sequenced material: naive CD4+ and CD8+ T cells sorted from blood, pooled from several donors. The TCR originated in a pool of human donors in good health; the sample pools cells from several healthy donors. The CDR3 here is CASSYAVGNYGYTF. The DNA of the CDR3 is TGTGCCAGCAGTTACGCGGTGGGGAACTATGGCTACACCTTC.